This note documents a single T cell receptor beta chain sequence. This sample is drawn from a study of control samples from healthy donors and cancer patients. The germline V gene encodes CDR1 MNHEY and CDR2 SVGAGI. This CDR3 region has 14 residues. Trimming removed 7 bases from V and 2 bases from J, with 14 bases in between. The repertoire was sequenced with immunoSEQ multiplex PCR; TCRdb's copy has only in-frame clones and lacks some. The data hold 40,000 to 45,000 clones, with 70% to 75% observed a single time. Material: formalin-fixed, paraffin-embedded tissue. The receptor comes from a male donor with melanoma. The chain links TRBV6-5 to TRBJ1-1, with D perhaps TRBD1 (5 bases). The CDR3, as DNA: TGTGCCAGCATCAACCGGGGGGAAAACACTGAAGCTTTCTTT. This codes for CASINRGENTEAFF.